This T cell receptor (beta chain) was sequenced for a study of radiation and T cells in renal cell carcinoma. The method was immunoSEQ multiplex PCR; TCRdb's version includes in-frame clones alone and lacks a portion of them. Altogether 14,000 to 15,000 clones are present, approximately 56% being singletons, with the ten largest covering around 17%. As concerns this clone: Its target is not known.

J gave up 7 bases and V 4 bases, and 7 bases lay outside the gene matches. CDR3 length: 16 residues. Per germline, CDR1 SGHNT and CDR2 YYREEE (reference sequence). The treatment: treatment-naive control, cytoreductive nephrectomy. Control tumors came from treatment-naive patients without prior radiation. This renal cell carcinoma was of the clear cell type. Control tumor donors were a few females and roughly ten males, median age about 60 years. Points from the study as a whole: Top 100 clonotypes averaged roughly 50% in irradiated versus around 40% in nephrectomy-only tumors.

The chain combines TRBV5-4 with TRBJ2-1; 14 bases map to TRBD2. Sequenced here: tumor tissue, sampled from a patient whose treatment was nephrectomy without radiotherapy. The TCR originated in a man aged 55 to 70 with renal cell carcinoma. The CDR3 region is CASSTGTSGRTNEQFF. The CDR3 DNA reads TGTGCCAGCAGCACCGGGACTAGCGGGAGAACGAATGAGCAGTTCTTC. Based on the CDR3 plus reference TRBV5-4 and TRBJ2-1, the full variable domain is ETGVTQSPTHLIKTRGQQVTLRCSSQSGHNTVSWYQQALGQGPQFIFQYYREEENGRGNFPPRFSGLQFPNYSSELNVNALELDDSALYLCASSTGTSGRTNEQFFGPGTRLTVL.